This entry lists 26 T cell receptor beta chains sequenced from one sample in a study of blood T cell repertoires in COVID-19. Profiling relied on immunoSEQ multiplex PCR, and the TCRdb table lists in-frame clones only, not all of them. The data contain about 250,000 clones, around 85% of them singletons. The sequencing sample was made of peripheral blood. These receptors all come from a man older than 75 with acute or convalescent COVID-19.

This rearrangement joins TRBV19 to TRBJ2-2, with D uncertain. CDR3 length equals 14 residues. Trimming cost V 2 bases and J 0 bases, with 4 bases left between them. Germline loops: CDR1 LNHDA, CDR2 SQIVND (reference sequence). The CDR3 sequence is CASSIQTNTGELFF. The CDR3 DNA sequence: TGTGCCAGTAGTATACAAACGAACACCGGGGAGCTGTTTTTT.

A few counts support this clone. The rearrangement links TRBV19 to TRBJ1-6; 7 bases are shared with TRBD1. Germline CDR1 and CDR2: LNHDA and SQIVND (reference sequence). J lost 5 bases, V lost 6 bases, and 7 bases had no gene match. This CDR3 has 15 amino acids. The DNA of the CDR3 is TGTGCCAGTAGATCGGGGGACAGAGATAATTCACCCCTCCACTTT. Amino acid sequence: CASRSGDRDNSPLHF.

The chain joins TRBV6-6 to TRBJ1-1, with no clear D. The germline V and J ends were trimmed by 2 bases and 0 bases, with 4 bases remaining between them. In germline, CDR1 is MNHNY, CDR2 SVGAGI (reference sequence). The CDR3 has 13 amino acids. In DNA, the CDR3 is TGTGCCAGCAGTTACCAAATGAACACTGAAGCTTTCTTT. It yields the protein CASSYQMNTEAFF.

The CDR3 is CASRAGGSDNEQFF. The CDR3 DNA reads TGCGCCTCCAGGGCGGGGGGGTCAGACAATGAGCAGTTCTTC. The chain combines TRBV4-1 with TRBJ2-1; 9 nucleotides agree with TRBD2. Trimming at V came to 11 bases and at J to 5 bases, leaving 10 bases not matched to a gene. Germline-derived CDR1 and CDR2 are MGHRA and YSYEKL. The CDR3 is 14 amino acids.

The V call is TRBV5-5, the J call TRBJ1-5; 12 bases map to TRBD1. Germline V gene data show CDR1 as SGHKS and CDR2 as YYEKEE (reference sequence). This CDR3 is 15 amino acids long. V shed 4 bases, J shed 7 bases, and the junction held 6 bases outside the gene matches. Written as DNA, the CDR3 is TGTGCCAGCAGCCCTGGGACAGGGGGCGGGCAGCCCCAGCATTTT. Protein sequence: CASSPGTGGGQPQHF.

This chain connects TRBV6-4 to TRBJ2-6; 7 nucleotides match TRBD1. The germline V gene has CDR1 MRHNA and CDR2 SNTAGT. J was trimmed by 2 bases and V by 9 bases; bases with no gene match: 4. The CDR3 runs 14 residues. The CDR3 region is CASKTGTGANVLTF. The CDR3, as DNA: TGTGCCAGTAAGACAGGGACTGGGGCCAACGTCCTGACTTTC.

CDR3 DNA sequence: TGTGCCAGCTCACCATTTCCCGCGAACACCGGGGAGCTGTTTTTT. It yields the protein CASSPFPANTGELFF. J is TRBJ2-2 and V is TRBV18, with D unresolved. The CDR3 is 15 amino acids. Trimming shortened V by 2 bases and J by 0 bases, and 7 bases separated the two germline ends. The V gene's germline CDR1 is KGHSH and CDR2 LQKENI.

The chain uses TRBV21-1 and TRBJ1-6; the table gives TRBD1 as D, unverified against the DNA. TRBV21-1 is listed as a pseudogene. The CDR3 spans 15 residues. In DNA form, the CDR3 reads TGTGCCAGCAGCAAGATTCCAGGGGAAGGCTCACCCCTCCACTTT. It codes for CASSKIPGEGSPLHF.

The chain joins TRBV5-8 to TRBJ2-1, with 9 bases identical to TRBD1. The trim removed 4 bases at V and 9 bases at J, leaving 11 bases unmatched. Per the germline V gene, CDR1 is SGHTS and CDR2 is YDEGEE. The CDR3 runs 15 residues. The CDR3 loop is CASSLRYRGLGEQFF. DNA of the CDR3: TGTGCCAGCAGCCTACGATACAGGGGGCTAGGTGAGCAGTTCTTC.

The chain employs TRBV15 and TRBJ2-1; 12 nucleotides agree with TRBD2. Losses at the gene ends were 5 bases for V and 2 bases for J; bases not matched to a gene: 1. The length of the CDR3 is 15 residues. Germline V gene lookup returns CDR1 LNHNV and CDR2 YYDKDF (reference sequence). The chain's CDR3 is CATSSSGRAYNEQFF. DNA for the CDR3: TGTGCCACCAGCTCTAGCGGGAGGGCCTACAATGAGCAGTTCTTC.

The rearrangement links TRBV27 to TRBJ1-1; D is possibly TRBD1 (6 bases). V was clipped by 5 bases and J by 1 base, with 14 bases between them. The germline CDR1 and CDR2 sequences are MNHEY and SMNVEV (reference sequence). This CDR3 has 15 residues. Written as DNA, the CDR3 is TGTGCCAGCAGTCACCTCGGGACACCGAACACTGAAGCTTTCTTT. The encoded protein is CASSHLGTPNTEAFF.

V and J are TRBV24-1 and TRBJ2-1; D unresolved. Trimming removed 6 bases at V and 7 bases at J, with 6 bases between. Germline-derived CDR1 and CDR2 are KGHDR and SFDVKD. The CDR3 has 11 residues. CDR3 nucleotides: TGTGCCACCAGTTACCGGAATGAGCAGTTCTTC. Translating it yields CATSYRNEQFF.

The rearrangement uses TRBV7-9 and TRBJ2-7; unclear D gene. Germline CDR1 and CDR2: SEHNR and FQNEAQ (reference sequence). This CDR3 has 13 residues. With 1 base removed from V and 3 bases from J, the gap between germline ends came to 7 bases. In DNA, the CDR3 is TGTGCCAGCAGCTTAGGCCTATTCTACGAGCAGTACTTC. It codes for CASSLGLFYEQYF.

The gene calls are TRBV5-1 and TRBJ2-1; 8 positions match TRBD2. V was pared by 4 bases and J by 5 bases, with 5 bases of the junction left unmatched. Per germline, CDR1 SGHRS and CDR2 YFSETQ. CDR3 length: 14 residues. In nucleotides, the CDR3 is TGCGCCAGCAGCCTGGACGGGGGGGACAATGAGCAGTTCTTC. It codes for CASSLDGGDNEQFF.

The V and J genes are TRBV6-5 and TRBJ2-7; 8 bases are a match to TRBD2. The CDR3 runs 15 residues. V trimming: 2 bases; J trimming: 4 bases; junction bases outside the gene matches: 7. Germline CDR1 reads MNHEY; CDR2 reads SVGAGI. CDR3 nucleotide sequence: TGTGCCAGCAGTTACGCCCCCGGGAGGGGGTACGAGCAGTACTTC. It is translated as CASSYAPGRGYEQYF.

This chain joins TRBV6-5 and TRBJ1-5; 11 positions agree with TRBD1. Germline CDR1 and CDR2: MNHEY and SVGAGI. The CDR3 contains 13 residues. Unmatched junction bases numbered 4, after V lost 10 bases and J lost 5 bases. This CDR3 reads CATGQGAHQPQHF. The CDR3 DNA reads as TGTGCCACCGGACAGGGGGCGCATCAGCCCCAGCATTTT.

This chain uses TRBV5-4 with TRBJ1-3; 8 bases line up with TRBD1. Germline V gene sequence: CDR1 SGHNT, CDR2 YYREEE (reference sequence). This CDR3 is 16 amino acids long. The J segment lost 3 bases and the V segment lost 4 bases, leaving 9 bases of the junction unmatched. This CDR3 is CASSPTGGKGGNTIYF. The CDR3 DNA is TGTGCCAGCAGCCCTACAGGGGGAAAGGGTGGAAACACCATATATTTT.

J is TRBJ1-2 and V is TRBV13; 10 bases map to TRBD1. The germline V gene encodes CDR1 PRHDT and CDR2 FYEKMQ (reference sequence). Unmatched junction bases numbered 9, after V lost 3 bases and J lost 8 bases. The CDR3 runs to 15 residues. The DNA of the CDR3 is TGTGCCAGCAGCTTGGGACAGGGGTCAGGGGGAGGCTACACCTTC. The encoded protein is CASSLGQGSGGGYTF.

This sequence joins TRBV3-1 (or the pseudogene TRBV3-2) and TRBJ1-5, with no clear D. This CDR3 is 16 amino acids long. The V end lost 0 bases, the J end lost 6 bases, and 15 bases lay between the germline ends. The germline V gene has CDR1 LGHDT and CDR2 YNNKEL (reference sequence). CDR3 nucleotide sequence: TGTGCCAGCAGCCAAGATGGAGCTAGCCGGGTTCAGCCCCAGCATTTT. Translation: CASSQDGASRVQPQHF.

The rearrangement joins TRBV19 to TRBJ1-5, with D tentatively TRBD1 (6 bases). Trimming cost V 4 bases and J 1 base, with 26 bases left between them. Germline V lookup: CDR1 LNHDA, CDR2 SQIVND (reference sequence). The CDR3 loop spans 20 amino acids. CDR3 amino acids: CASSKGIWDKGPKSNQPQHF. CDR3 coding DNA: TGTGCCAGTAGTAAAGGTATTTGGGACAAGGGTCCAAAAAGCAATCAGCCCCAGCATTTT.

The chain couples TRBV3-1 (or the pseudogene TRBV3-2) to TRBJ1-1; D unresolved. V shed 1 base and J shed 1 base, with 7 bases lying between them. The CDR3 has 14 amino acids. Germline V gene lookup returns CDR1 LGHDT and CDR2 YNNKEL (reference sequence). The chain's CDR3 is CASSQAYGNTEAFF. CDR3 DNA: TGTGCCAGCAGCCAAGCCTACGGGAACACTGAAGCTTTCTTT.

The chain has TRBV3-1 (or the pseudogene TRBV3-2) and TRBJ1-4; D is unclear. The CDR3 length is 13 residues. Germline V CDR1 and CDR2: LGHDT, YNNKEL (reference sequence). The V gene lost 2 bases and the J gene lost 5 bases, with 6 bases spanning the gap. CDR3 amino acids: CASSQRQNEKLFF. Here the CDR3 DNA reads TGTGCCAGCAGCCAACGACAAAATGAAAAACTGTTTTTT.

CDR3 bases: TGTGCCACCAGTGATCGGGGTTCCGATAACTATGGCTACACCTTC. This encodes CATSDRGSDNYGYTF. The chain has TRBV24-1 and TRBJ1-2; D unclear. Per germline, CDR1 KGHDR and CDR2 SFDVKD. The V gene lost 3 bases and the J gene lost 1 base, with 11 bases spanning the gap. This CDR3 spans 15 amino acids.

This rearrangement joins TRBV2 to TRBJ1-4; D unclear. Germline V gene lookup returns CDR1 SNHLY and CDR2 FYNNEI. This CDR3 has 15 amino acids. The germline V and J ends were trimmed by 8 bases and 8 bases, with 21 bases remaining between them. CDR3 in DNA: TGTGCCAGCCGAACTGGAGGGCTGCAACCAGAAAAACTGTTTTTT. It yields the protein CASRTGGLQPEKLFF.

The rearrangement uses TRBV5-4 and TRBJ1-2, with a possible D match to TRBD1 (5 bases). The CDR3 length is 15 residues. In germline, CDR1 is SGHNT, CDR2 YYREEE (reference sequence). The V gene lost 5 bases and the J gene lost 0 bases, with 14 bases spanning the gap. CDR3 amino acids: CASRVDRIANYGYTF. CDR3 bases: TGTGCCAGCAGAGTCGACAGAATAGCTAACTATGGCTACACCTTC.

The rearrangement joins TRBV30 to TRBJ1-5; 9 nucleotides align to TRBD1. The CDR3 spans 15 residues. Germline CDR1 GTSNPN, CDR2 SVGIG (reference sequence). V shed 4 bases, J shed 2 bases, and the junction held 6 bases outside the gene matches. The CDR3 region has the DNA TGTGCCTGGACGCAACAGGGGGCTGGCAATCAGCCCCAGCATTTT. Its translation: CAWTQQGAGNQPQHF.